These 17 T cell receptor beta chains originate from one sample sequenced in a study of blood T cells in healthy people across ages. Next came a second PCR, run for about 6 to 12 cycles, which used a sample-barcoded 5' primer along with a J-beta primer mix. TCRdb passed the 5' RACE reads through MiXCR, listing each CDR3 protein once. The sample contains roughly 1.7 million distinct CDR3 sequences, almost 35% of which appear only once. Material: blood. All receptors come from a woman aged 30 to 39 in good health.

This chain connects TRBV20-1 to TRBJ2-7; the match to TRBD2 covers 10 bases. V lost 3 bases, J lost 2 bases, and 4 bases stayed unmatched. The CDR3 consists of 14 residues. The germline V gene has CDR1 DFQATT and CDR2 SNEGSKA (reference sequence). The CDR3 protein is CSASRTSGTYEQYF. The CDR3, as DNA: TGCAGTGCTAGCCGGACTAGCGGTACCTACGAGCAGTACTTC.

The rearrangement joins TRBV9 to TRBJ2-1; D not resolved. Trimming pared 0 bases from V and 10 bases from J, leaving 17 bases between. Germline V gene sequence: CDR1 SGDLS, CDR2 YYNGEE. CDR3 size: 15 residues. The CDR3 sequence: CASSVAPISNWEQFF. The CDR3 DNA reads as TGTGCCAGCAGCGTAGCGCCTATCTCCAATTGGGAGCAGTTCTTC.

This clonotype was counted a few times. The V gene is TRBV5-1, the J gene TRBJ2-3; D possibly corresponds to TRBD2 (6 bases). Trimming left V 5 bases short and J 4 bases short, with 17 bases between. Germline lookup yields CDR1 SGHRS and CDR2 YFSETQ. The length of the CDR3 is 15 residues. The CDR3 is CASSPGEVVSDTQYF. CDR3 DNA: TGCGCCAGCAGTCCCGGGGAGGTGGTGTCAGATACGCAGTATTTT.

The sample holds a few counts of this clonotype. This chain uses TRBV5-1 with TRBJ2-1, with TRBD2 matching 10 bases. V trimming: 6 bases; J trimming: 7 bases; junction bases outside the gene matches: 7. Per the germline V gene, CDR1 is SGHRS and CDR2 is YFSETQ. This CDR3 contains 14 residues. CDR3 protein: CASMSGGAGNEQFF. The CDR3 DNA follows: TGCGCCAGCATGAGCGGGGGGGCCGGTAATGAGCAGTTCTTC.

This chain connects TRBV20-1 to TRBJ2-3, with D tentatively TRBD1 (6 bases). Germline-derived CDR1 and CDR2 are DFQATT and SNEGSKA (reference sequence). V lost 5 bases to trimming and J lost 2 bases, with 11 bases between them. The length of the CDR3 is 13 residues. The chain's CDR3 is CSAQDSDTDTQYF. As DNA, the CDR3 is TGCAGTGCTCAGGACAGTGACACAGATACGCAGTATTTT.

The chain combines TRBV6-2 or TRBV6-3 with TRBJ1-5; the match to TRBD1 covers 7 bases. J gave up 4 bases and V 5 bases, and 11 bases lay outside the gene matches. The CDR3 has 16 amino acids. The germline gives CDR1 MNHEY, CDR2 SVGEGT. CDR3 sequence reads: CASSPIRGQLNQPQHF. DNA of the CDR3: TGTGCCAGCAGTCCAATTCGGGGACAGCTAAATCAGCCCCAGCATTTT.

The rearrangement joins TRBV20-1 to TRBJ1-1; a weak D match, TRBD1 (6 bases). Trimming pared 6 bases from V and 0 bases from J, leaving 20 bases between. The CDR3 length is 16 residues. In germline, CDR1 is DFQATT, CDR2 SNEGSKA (reference sequence). The CDR3 region has the DNA TGCAGTGCCAACCCCTTTAACAGGGTTTTGAACACTGAAGCTTTCTTT. Its translation is CSANPFNRVLNTEAFF.

The chain links TRBV11-1 to TRBJ2-7; perhaps TRBD2 as D (6 bases). CDR1 is SGHAT, CDR2 FQDESV, per germline (reference sequence). The germline V and J ends were trimmed by 4 bases and 6 bases, with 13 bases remaining between them. The CDR3 spans 13 residues. The CDR3 protein is CASSSGRRGEQYF. As DNA, the CDR3 is TGTGCCAGCAGCTCCGGACGGCGGGGCGAGCAGTACTTC.

This clonotype occurred a few times. The rearrangement uses TRBV6-5 and TRBJ2-1, with TRBD1 matching 9 bases. Germline V gene lookup returns CDR1 MNHEY and CDR2 SVGAGI. Losses at the gene ends were 2 bases for V and 8 bases for J; bases not matched to a gene: 4. This CDR3 is 14 amino acids long. The CDR3 DNA is TGTGCCAGCAGTTACGGGGACAGGGACGATGAGCAGTTCTTC. Translation: CASSYGDRDDEQFF.

The sample holds a few counts of this clonotype. This chain joins TRBV7-9 and TRBJ2-2, with 7 positions matching TRBD1. J was trimmed by 6 bases and V by 6 bases; bases with no gene match: 7. The germline V gene has CDR1 SEHNR and CDR2 FQNEAQ (reference sequence). This CDR3 is 14 amino acids long. CDR3 region: CASSPTGEPGELFF. CDR3 nucleotides: TGTGCCAGCAGTCCTACAGGGGAGCCCGGGGAGCTGTTTTTT.

The V gene is TRBV6-1, the J gene TRBJ1-6; D is unresolved. Germline lookup yields CDR1 MNHNS and CDR2 SASEGT. With 11 bases removed from V and 0 bases from J, the gap between germline ends came to 14 bases. This CDR3 has 15 amino acids. The DNA for the CDR3 is TGTGCCGGCACTACCTTCAGCTCCTATAATTCACCCCTCCACTTT. Protein sequence: CAGTTFSSYNSPLHF.

The chain employs TRBV20-1 and TRBJ2-1, with a possible D match to TRBD2 (6 bases). The germline V gene has CDR1 DFQATT and CDR2 SNEGSKA (reference sequence). This CDR3 comprises 15 residues. Trimming shortened V by 4 bases and J by 7 bases, and 20 bases separated the two germline ends. The CDR3 DNA follows: TGCAGTGCTAACGGGTTGGCGGGAAATAAGAATGAGCAGTTCTTC. As protein: CSANGLAGNKNEQFF.

This clonotype was detected only a few times. The chain uses TRBV21-1 and TRBJ2-5. TRBV21-1 is a known pseudogene. CDR3 size: 12 residues. CDR3 DNA: TGTGCCAGCAGGGCGGAGCAAGAGACCCAGTACTTC. The encoded protein is CASRAEQETQYF.

This clonotype was counted only a few times. V usage is TRBV27 and J usage is TRBJ1-2; 7 positions agree with TRBD1. Germline values: CDR1 MNHEY, CDR2 SMNVEV (reference sequence). The CDR3 contains 15 residues. The V segment lost 0 bases and the J segment 2 bases; nucleotides outside the gene matches: 3. CDR3 sequence: CASSLSGQTNYGYTF. CDR3 in DNA: TGTGCCAGCAGTTTATCGGGACAGACCAACTATGGCTACACCTTC.

A word on this clonotype: A read error is possible here, since a much larger clone lies one base away. The chain has TRBV29-1 and TRBJ2-5, with D perhaps matching TRBD1 or TRBD2 (6 bases each). With 7 bases removed from V and 2 bases from J, the gap between germline ends came to 20 bases. Germline CDR1 and CDR2: SQVTM and ANQGSEA. The CDR3 runs to 15 residues. The CDR3 region is CSALWEDRYQETQYF. The CDR3 DNA reads TGCAGCGCATTATGGGAGGACAGATATCAAGAGACCCAGTACTTC.

The V and J genes are TRBV7-3 and TRBJ2-7; no reliable D call. The CDR3 has 14 amino acids. CDR1 is SGHTA, CDR2 FQGTGA, per germline. Trimming took off 6 bases at V and 7 bases at J, with 19 bases between the two ends. The CDR3 is CASRTPSGGNEQYF. The DNA for the CDR3 is TGTGCCAGCAGGACCCCTTCGGGCGGCAATGAGCAGTACTTC.

This clonotype was seen only a few times. The chain employs TRBV6-5 and TRBJ2-5; 14 nucleotides align to TRBD2. CDR3 length: 17 amino acids. Losses at the gene ends were 4 bases for V and 4 bases for J; bases not matched to a gene: 8. Looked up from germline, CDR1 is MNHEY and CDR2 is SVGAGI. The CDR3 protein is CASSSRTSGGRGETQYF. The CDR3, as DNA: TGTGCCAGCAGTTCCCGGACTAGCGGGGGGAGGGGAGAGACCCAGTACTTC.